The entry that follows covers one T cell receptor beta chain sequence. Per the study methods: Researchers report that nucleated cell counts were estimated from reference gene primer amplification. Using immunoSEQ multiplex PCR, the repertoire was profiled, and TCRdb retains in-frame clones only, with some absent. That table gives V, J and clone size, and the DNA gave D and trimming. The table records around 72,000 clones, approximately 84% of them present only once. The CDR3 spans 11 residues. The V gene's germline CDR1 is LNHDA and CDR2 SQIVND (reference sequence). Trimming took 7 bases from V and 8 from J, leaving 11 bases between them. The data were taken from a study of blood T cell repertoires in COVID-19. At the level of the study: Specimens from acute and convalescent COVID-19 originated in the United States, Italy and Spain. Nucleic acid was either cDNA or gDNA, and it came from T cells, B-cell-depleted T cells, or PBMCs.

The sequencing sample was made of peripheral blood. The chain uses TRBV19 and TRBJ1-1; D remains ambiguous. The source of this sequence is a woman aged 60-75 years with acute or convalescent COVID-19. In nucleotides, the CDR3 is TGTGCCAGTACTCAGGCTGTCGAAGCTTTCTTT. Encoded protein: CASTQAVEAFF. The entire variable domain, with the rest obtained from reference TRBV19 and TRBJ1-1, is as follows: DGGITQSPKYLFRKEGQNVTLSCEQNLNHDAMYWYRQDPGQGLRLIYYSQIVNDFQKGDIAEGYSVSREKKESFPLTVTSAQKNPTAFYLCASTQAVEAFFGQGTRLTVV.